This T cell receptor (beta chain) is drawn from a study of T-cell reconstitution after alpha-beta-depleted transplantation in children. Overall study results and limits: Reportedly, roughly two months post-transplant, alpha-beta T cells arose from several hundred expanded graft clones. Some patients showed high day-60 TCRbeta diversity, which derived from surviving recipient T cells and thymic progenitors.

This clonotype occurred a few times. Its antigen is not known. A library of TCRbeta sequences, prepared with unique molecular identifiers, was generated. TCRdb redid the calling of the PCR reads with MiXCR, one entry per CDR3 protein. Of approximately 650,000 distinct CDR3 sequences listed, around 12% were seen once; the top ten hold around 0.8%. The CDR3 runs 20 residues. V gave up 2 bases and J gave up 0 bases; unmatched junction bases: 14. The V gene's germline CDR1 is SGHNT and CDR2 YYREEE (reference sequence). The source is a girl aged 2 to 9 with congenital amegakaryocytic thrombocytopenia, due to receive a stem cell transplant. The sample was PBMCs, taken before TCRalphabeta/CD19-depleted stem cell transplant. V gene TRBV5-4 combines with J gene TRBJ2-1; 10 nucleotides align to TRBD2. This CDR3 reads CASSLASRPASGSSYNEQFF. The DNA for the CDR3 is TGTGCCAGCAGCTTAGCTTCCCGTCCGGCTAGCGGGAGCTCCTACAATGAGCAGTTCTTC.